This entry describes one T cell receptor (beta chain). Measured with immunoSEQ multiplex PCR; TCRdb has only the in-frame clones, and not every one. The sample holds a few hundred thousand clones, around 89% seen once. This CDR3 comprises 14 residues. Germline CDR1 ENHRY, CDR2 SYGVKD. Trimming removed 6 bases from V and 4 bases from J; junction bases left unmatched: 3. The data were obtained in a study of blood T cell repertoires in COVID-19. Turning to the study itself: The cDNA or gDNA used as material had been derived from T cells, B-cell-depleted T cells, or PBMCs.

Sequenced input: peripheral blood. This chain uses TRBV10-3 with TRBJ1-2; 12 bases line up with TRBD1. The receptor was isolated from a man between 65 and 79 years old with acute or convalescent COVID-19. The CDR3 loop reads CAIRGQGASYGYTF. In nucleotides, the CDR3 is TGTGCCATCAGGGGACAGGGGGCAAGCTATGGCTACACCTTC.